The present TCR beta chain was sequenced within a study of cytomegalovirus exposure and HLA in healthy donors. Study-level findings and limits: An Asian-associated ancestry cluster reportedly showed fewer N-insertions than the roughly 700-donor mean in a later analysis. Whilst most TCR sequences proved rare, a subset of public TCRs occurred across many donors.

This CDR3 contains 14 residues. Germline CDR1 reads SGHTS; CDR2 reads YDEGEE. About this clone: Its antigen remains unknown.

Primers included in the PCR were 60 Vbeta and 13 Jbeta primers. Libraries were prepared by immunoSEQ multiplex PCR; TCRdb keeps only in-frame clonotypes and omits some of them. The table has just over 150,000 clones, around three quarters seen once. The chain combines TRBV5-8 with TRBJ2-5; 10 nucleotides match TRBD2. Sequencing was done on a sample of PBMCs. This TCR was recovered from a man aged 40-49 years in good health and CMV-seropositive. The CDR3 here is CASNRLAGEETQYF. DNA of the CDR3: TGTGCTTCGAATAGGCTAGCGGGGGAAGAGACCCAGTACTTC.